This T cell receptor beta chain was captured by sequencing in a study of cytomegalovirus exposure and HLA in healthy donors. This clone came up a few times. 60 Vbeta and 13 Jbeta primers were used in PCR. TCRdb's table, derived via immunoSEQ multiplex PCR, lists solely in-frame clones and lacks some. This table has around 150,000 clones, less than 9.5% appearing once. The CDR3 loop spans 14 amino acids. CDR1 SEHNR and CDR2 FQNEAQ come from the germline V gene (reference sequence). The germline V and J ends were trimmed by 5 bases and 3 bases, with 13 bases remaining between them. The sequenced sample consisted of PBMCs. This TCR derives from a male donor in good health and CMV-seronegative. The genes are TRBV7-9 and TRBJ1-2; a weak D match, TRBD1 (6 bases). The CDR3 loop is CASSETGSHYGYTF. The CDR3 nucleotides are TGTGCCAGCAGCGAGACAGGATCGCACTATGGCTACACCTTC.